The 17 T cell receptor beta chains given below trace back to one sample, sequenced in a study of identical twins. TCRdb redid the calling of the 5' RACE reads with MiXCR, one entry per CDR3 protein. This sample carries about 1.7 million distinct CDR3 sequences, around 33% of them seen once, and the ten largest clones take roughly 0.3%. Sequenced sample: cord blood. The origin of the receptors is a newborn girl in good health.

This clonotype has more than one count but fewer than ten. CDR3 loop: CSAGTSGGPSTYEQYF. The CDR3 DNA is TGCAGTGCCGGTACTAGCGGGGGGCCGTCCACCTACGAGCAGTACTTC. The chain employs TRBV20-1 and TRBJ2-7; TRBD2 matches 12 bases. After removal of 6 bases from V and 2 bases from J, the junction contained 11 bases not matched to a gene. The CDR3 has 16 residues. The germline gives CDR1 DFQATT, CDR2 SNEGSKA (reference sequence).

This chain connects TRBV7-9 to TRBJ1-2, with D uncertain. The CDR3 contains 14 residues. The V and J ends lost 5 bases and 4 bases respectively, with 14 bases between them. Germline CDR1 reads SEHNR; CDR2 reads FQNEAQ (reference sequence). CDR3 in DNA: TGTGCCAGCAGCGCCGACATCGTAGGCTATGGCTACACCTTC. Translation: CASSADIVGYGYTF.

The chain has TRBV7-2 and TRBJ2-1; 9 bases fit TRBD2. Unmatched junction bases numbered 9, after V lost 5 bases and J lost 4 bases. Germline values: CDR1 SGHTA, CDR2 FQGNSA. The CDR3 runs 16 residues. The CDR3 DNA sequence: TGTGCCAGCAGCCTAGTAGCGGGGGCCAATTACAATGAGCAGTTCTTC. It is translated as CASSLVAGANYNEQFF.

The chain joins TRBV9 to TRBJ1-1, with D perhaps matching TRBD1 (5 bases). V lost 0 bases to trimming and J lost 1 base, with 13 bases between them. Germline V gene data show CDR1 as SGDLS and CDR2 as YYNGEE. The CDR3 is 16 residues long. The CDR3 nucleotides are TGTGCCAGCAGCGTAGGGTCAGGGAGGGGGAACACTGAAGCTTTCTTT. It encodes CASSVGSGRGNTEAFF. The complete variable domain, with remaining parts taken from reference TRBV9 and TRBJ1-1, reads DSGVTQTPKHLITATGQRVTLRCSPRSGDLSVYWYQQSLDQGLQFLIQYYNGEERAKGNILERFSAQQFPDLHSELNLSSLELGDSALYFCASSVGSGRGNTEAFFGQGTRLTVV.

The J gene is TRBJ2-7, the V gene TRBV16; D tentatively fits TRBD1 or TRBD2 (5 bases each). Germline-derived CDR1 and CDR2 are KGHSY and FQNENV. The ends were cut back, 2 bases at V and 6 bases at J, with 23 bases in the middle. The CDR3 sequence is 17 residues long. CDR3 nucleotide sequence: TGTGCCAGCAGCCAAAACCGACCGGGACCATTAACTAGCGAGCAGTACTTC. Amino acids: CASSQNRPGPLTSEQYF.

With respect to this clonotype: No conserved phenylalanine or tryptophan is present at the end of the CDR3, so a read error is the likely explanation. The chain is built from TRBV19 and TRBJ1-2; 10 bases are a match to TRBD1. Unmatched junction bases numbered 15, after V lost 6 bases and J lost 8 bases. The length of the CDR3 is 16 residues. In germline, CDR1 is LNHDA, CDR2 SQIVND (reference sequence). The CDR3 region has the DNA TGTGCCAGTAGACAATTCCCGGGACAGGGGACTTTAGGCTACACCTTA. Translated, it gives CASRQFPGQGTLGYTL.

The V call is TRBV27, the J call TRBJ1-1; 8 bases match TRBD1. This CDR3 spans 15 amino acids. Looked up from germline, CDR1 is MNHEY and CDR2 is SMNVEV (reference sequence). Germline trimming cut 6 bases from V and 4 bases from J; bases unmatched to any gene: 10. In DNA, the CDR3 is TGTGCCAGCAGCCCGGACAGGGTCCGGGGCACTGAAGCTTTCTTT. It encodes CASSPDRVRGTEAFF.

The CDR3 protein is CSAQTSGDNEQFF. Written as DNA, the CDR3 is TGCAGTGCTCAGACTAGCGGGGACAATGAGCAGTTCTTC. The rearrangement joins TRBV20-1 to TRBJ2-1; TRBD2 aligns across 11 bases. CDR3 length: 13 amino acids. Trimming removed 5 bases from V and 5 bases from J; junction bases left unmatched: 2. Germline assignment: CDR1 DFQATT and CDR2 SNEGSKA (reference sequence).

This sequence joins TRBV27 and TRBJ2-5; the D gene could be TRBD1 or TRBD2 (5 bases each). Trimming cost V 6 bases and J 5 bases, with 19 bases left between them. The CDR3 contains 15 residues. CDR1 and CDR2 from the germline V gene are MNHEY and SMNVEV (reference sequence). CDR3 nucleotide sequence: TGTGCCAGCAGGGAACTGTCCCTAGCAGGGGAGACCCAGTACTTC. Its translation: CASRELSLAGETQYF.

This clonotype was seen only a few times. The chain employs TRBV20-1 and TRBJ2-7, with TRBD2 matching 10 bases. The CDR3 totals 14 residues. V dropped 5 bases and J dropped 0; count of bases not matched to a gene: 4. Germline V lookup: CDR1 DFQATT, CDR2 SNEGSKA (reference sequence). The CDR3 sequence: CSAASGGNSYEQYF. The CDR3, as DNA: TGCAGTGCTGCTAGCGGGGGCAACTCCTACGAGCAGTACTTC.

The gene calls are TRBV27 and TRBJ1-5; TRBD1 agrees at 7 bases. Per germline, CDR1 MNHEY and CDR2 SMNVEV (reference sequence). The CDR3 runs 15 residues. Trimming cost V 1 base and J 1 base; bases outside gene matches: 1. CDR3 DNA: TGTGCCAGCAGTTTATGGGGACAGAGCAATCAGCCCCAGCATTTT. Amino acids: CASSLWGQSNQPQHF.

The V gene is TRBV6-1, the J gene TRBJ2-6; the D is unclear. Germline CDR1 is MNHNS and CDR2 is SASEGT. V lost 5 bases to trimming and J lost 0 bases, with 11 bases between them. This CDR3 is built from 16 residues. Here the CDR3 reads CASSPDTYSGANVLTF. The CDR3 DNA is TGTGCCAGCAGTCCTGATACCTACTCTGGGGCCAACGTCCTGACTTTC.

Many counts were recorded for this clonotype. The chain is built from TRBV7-2 and TRBJ2-3; D gene uncertain. The germline CDR1 and CDR2 sequences are SGHTA and FQGNSA. This CDR3 region has 16 residues. V was clipped by 0 bases and J by 2 bases, with 12 bases between them. CDR3: CASSLAPSRFTDTQYF. The CDR3 bases are TGTGCCAGCAGCTTAGCCCCGAGTAGGTTCACAGATACGCAGTATTTT.

This chain links TRBV2 with TRBJ2-1; 12 bases are shared with TRBD2. The CDR3 runs 15 residues. CDR1 and CDR2 (germline): SNHLY, FYNNEI. V was clipped by 3 bases and J by 8 bases; unmatched bases: 5. CDR3 loop: CASSETSGRRYEQFF. The CDR3 nucleotides are TGTGCCAGCAGTGAGACTAGCGGGAGAAGGTATGAGCAGTTCTTC. Supplemented by reference TRBV2 and TRBJ2-1, the full variable domain reads EPEVTQTPSHQVTQMGQEVILRCVPISNHLYFYWYRQILGQKVEFLVSFYNNEISEKSEIFDDQFSVERPDGSNFTLKIRSTKLEDSAMYFCASSETSGRRYEQFFGPGTRLTVL.

The rearrangement uses TRBV5-1 and TRBJ2-3; 7 bases match TRBD2. The CDR3 extends over 15 amino acids. The J segment lost 3 bases and the V segment lost 2 bases, leaving 6 bases of the junction unmatched. CDR1 and CDR2 (germline): SGHRS, YFSETQ. The CDR3 sequence: CASSFASGATDTQYF. CDR3 nucleotides: TGCGCCAGCAGCTTTGCGAGCGGGGCTACAGATACGCAGTATTTT. The full variable domain, with the rest looked up from reference TRBV5-1 and TRBJ2-3, is KAGVTQTPRYLIKTRGQQVTLSCSPISGHRSVSWYQQTPGQGLQFLFEYFSETQRNKGNFPGRFSGRQFSNSRSEMNVSTLELGDSALYLCASSFASGATDTQYFGPGTRLTVL.

This clonotype was seen only once. A much larger clone lies a single base off, so this may be a read error. The V call is TRBV4-2, the J call TRBJ2-5; D gene uncertain. Per the germline V gene, CDR1 is LGHNA and CDR2 is YNFKEQ. Trimming stripped 0 bases from V and 11 bases from J, with 16 bases between. There are 14 residues in the CDR3. CDR3 DNA: TGTGCCAGCAGCCAAGATCCGGTCGTCAATGAGCAGTACTTC. This codes for CASSQDPVVNEQYF.

This clonotype was seen only a few times. J is TRBJ2-1 and V is TRBV10-3; the D is unclear. The end of the DNA is better explained by TRBJ2-7, so the J call may be wrong. Germline loops: CDR1 ENHRY, CDR2 SYGVKD. This CDR3 is built from 14 residues. The CDR3 bases are TGTGCCATCAGTGAGTCGGAGAGATACAATGAGCAGTACTTC. Protein sequence: CAISESERYNEQYF.